What follows are 11 T cell receptor beta chains derived from one specimen sequenced in a study of blood T cell repertoires in COVID-19. This table comes from immunoSEQ multiplex PCR, and its TCRdb copy is limited to in-frame clones, with some not included. The sample holds fewer than 200,000 clones, approximately 84% seen once. Source material: PBMCs or T cells enriched from blood (not recorded which). These receptors were obtained from a woman aged 40 to 50 with acute COVID-19.

The chain combines TRBV5-1 with TRBJ1-1; D gene uncertain. V shed 0 bases and J shed 1 base, with 10 bases lying between them. The CDR3 has 15 amino acids. Germline V gene data show CDR1 as SGHRS and CDR2 as YFSETQ. The CDR3 here is CASSLVVRPNTEAFF. The CDR3 nucleotides are TGCGCCAGCAGCTTGGTTGTCAGGCCGAACACTGAAGCTTTCTTT.

The chain has TRBV3-1 (or the pseudogene TRBV3-2) and TRBJ2-3; possibly TRBD2 for D (5 bases). V dropped 0 bases and J dropped 8 bases, with 12 bases sitting between them. The CDR3 spans 14 residues. The germline gives CDR1 LGHDT, CDR2 YNNKEL (reference sequence). The CDR3 is CASSQDGTRTTQYF. DNA of the CDR3: TGTGCCAGCAGCCAAGACGGAACTAGGACTACGCAGTATTTT.

The table lists this clone with a count of one. The chain links TRBV5-4 to TRBJ2-1; 16 bases match TRBD2. The CDR3 contains 14 residues. The junction had 5 bases not matched to a gene; V was cut back by 3 bases and J by 14 bases. Germline assignment: CDR1 SGHNT and CDR2 YYREEE (reference sequence). The DNA of the CDR3 is TGTGCCAGCAGCTCCGGGACTAGCGGGAGGGAGGAGTTCTTC. Its translation is CASSSGTSGREEFF.

CDR3: CASSPRLAGGPRGANVLTF. DNA for the CDR3: TGTGCCAGCAGCCCCAGACTAGCGGGAGGGCCACGTGGGGCCAACGTCCTGACTTTC. The chain recombines TRBV7-8 with TRBJ2-6; TRBD2 aligns across 14 bases. Looked up from germline, CDR1 is SGHVS and CDR2 is FQNEAQ. Trimming at V came to 5 bases and at J to 3 bases, leaving 9 bases not matched to a gene. The CDR3 runs to 19 residues.

The chain employs TRBV4-1 and TRBJ2-1, with 10 bases identical to TRBD2. The CDR3 is made up of 15 amino acids. The junction had 3 bases not matched to a gene; V was cut back by 4 bases and J by 3 bases. The V gene's germline CDR1 is MGHRA and CDR2 YSYEKL. CDR3 coding DNA: TGCGCCAGCAGCCTTGGACTAGCGGACTACAATGAGCAGTTCTTC. Translated, it gives CASSLGLADYNEQFF.

CDR3 in amino acids: CASSQDYLTSGSSGANVLTF. CDR3 DNA sequence: TGTGCCAGCAGCCAAGATTACTTGACTAGCGGGAGCTCTGGGGCCAACGTCCTGACTTTC. The chain recombines TRBV3-1 (or the pseudogene TRBV3-2) with TRBJ2-6; 12 bases fit TRBD2. This CDR3 region has 20 residues. J lost 0 bases, V lost 0 bases, and 6 bases had no gene match. In germline, CDR1 is LGHDT, CDR2 YNNKEL (reference sequence).

This chain uses TRBV7-9 with TRBJ2-7, with a possible D match to TRBD2 (6 bases). The CDR3 loop spans 12 amino acids. The V gene lost 5 bases and the J gene lost 4 bases, with 9 bases spanning the gap. Germline CDR1 is SEHNR and CDR2 is FQNEAQ (reference sequence). The CDR3 sequence: CASSPRGYEQYF. The DNA for the CDR3 is TGTGCCAGCAGCCCCCGGGGGTACGAGCAGTACTTC.

The chain recombines TRBV7-9 with TRBJ2-1, with D perhaps matching TRBD2 (5 bases). The CDR3 extends over 15 amino acids. Germline V CDR1 and CDR2: SEHNR, FQNEAQ (reference sequence). Trimming took off 3 bases at V and 2 bases at J, with 11 bases between the two ends. In DNA form, the CDR3 reads TGTGCCAGCAGCTTGGGGTCAGCGGCCTACAATGAGCAGTTCTTC. Protein sequence: CASSLGSAAYNEQFF.

V and J are TRBV30 and TRBJ2-7, with TRBD2 identical over 8 bases. Germline CDR1 GTSNPN, CDR2 SVGIG (reference sequence). The CDR3 consists of 14 residues. V shed 0 bases and J 2 bases; nucleotides not matched to a gene: 3. As DNA, the CDR3 is TGTGCCTGGAGTGTTTTAGCGGGGACCTACGAGCAGTACTTC. Translating gives CAWSVLAGTYEQYF.

V is TRBV2 and J is TRBJ2-1; 7 positions agree with TRBD2. V was clipped by 8 bases and J by 9 bases; unmatched bases: 16. The CDR3 consists of 15 residues. Germline CDR1 is SNHLY and CDR2 is FYNNEI. The CDR3 region is CASVPPAGVGREQFF. Here the CDR3 DNA reads TGTGCCAGCGTTCCCCCCGCGGGAGTAGGTCGTGAGCAGTTCTTC.

This sequence joins TRBV3-1 (or the pseudogene TRBV3-2) and TRBJ2-7, with 9 bases aligning to TRBD2. V lost 3 bases and J lost 9; bases outside the gene matches: 15. Per the germline V gene, CDR1 is LGHDT and CDR2 is YNNKEL (reference sequence). This CDR3 has 16 residues. The CDR3 sequence is CASSHPRDSGRNTQYF. CDR3 bases: TGTGCCAGCAGCCATCCCCGGGATAGCGGGAGAAATACGCAGTACTTC.